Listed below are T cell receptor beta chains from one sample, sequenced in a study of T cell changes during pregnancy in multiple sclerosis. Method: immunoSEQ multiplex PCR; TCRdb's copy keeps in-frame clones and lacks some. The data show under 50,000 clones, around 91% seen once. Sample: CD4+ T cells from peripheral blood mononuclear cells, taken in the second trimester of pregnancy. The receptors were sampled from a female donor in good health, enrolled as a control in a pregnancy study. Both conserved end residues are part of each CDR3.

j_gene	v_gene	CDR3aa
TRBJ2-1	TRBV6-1	CASSESPYIQEQFF
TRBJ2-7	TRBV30	CAWSPSPQGVSYEQYF
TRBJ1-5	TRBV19	CASRTEGQGRYQPQHF
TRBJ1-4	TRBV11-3	CASSLEGEDEKLFF
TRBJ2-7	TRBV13	CASSLTTNPSYEQYF
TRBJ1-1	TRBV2	CASRPGPTEAFF
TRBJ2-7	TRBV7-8	CASSLSEVTYEQYF
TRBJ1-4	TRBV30	CAWSGSGASGEKLFF
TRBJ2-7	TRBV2	CASSFTDRGGEQYF
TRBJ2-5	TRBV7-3	CASSLGDRGGETQYF
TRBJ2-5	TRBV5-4	CASTPTRNGYQETQYF
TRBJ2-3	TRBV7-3	CASSFGGSGVTDTQYF
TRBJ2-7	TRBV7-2	CASSYGLAGYEQYF
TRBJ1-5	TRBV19	CASRTSQGSNQPQHF
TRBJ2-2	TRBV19	CASRRLAGGTGELFF
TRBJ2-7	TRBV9	CASSVGTEYEQYF
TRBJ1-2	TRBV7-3	CASSLRMGDPIYGYTF
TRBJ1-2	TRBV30	CAWSRGEDGGYTF
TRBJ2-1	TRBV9	CASSVRDRLENEQFF
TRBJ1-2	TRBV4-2	CASSPPTGINYGYTF
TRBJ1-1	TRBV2	CASIRDREFGKTEAFF
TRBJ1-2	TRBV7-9	CASSLRQGAHGYTF
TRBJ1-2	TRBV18	CASSASTGESGYTF
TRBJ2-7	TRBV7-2	CASSLRPGDEQYF
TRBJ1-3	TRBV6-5	CASSFNRYSGNTIYF
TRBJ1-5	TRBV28	CASRVQGESNQPQHF
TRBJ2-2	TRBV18	CASSRTGGGTTGELFF
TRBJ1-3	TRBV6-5	CASSYNLRSSGNTIYF
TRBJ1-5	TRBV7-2	CASSLWTGLERGQPQHF
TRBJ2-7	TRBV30	CAWTDSKSSYEQYF
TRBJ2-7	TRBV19	CATRWAGADEQYF
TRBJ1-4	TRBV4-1	CASSQEQQSREKLFF
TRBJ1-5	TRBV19	CASTDRGRNGQPQHF
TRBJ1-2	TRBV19	CASRPGGELAYTF
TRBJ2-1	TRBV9	CASSAGHSSYNEQFF
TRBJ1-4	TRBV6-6	CASSGGRETEKLFF
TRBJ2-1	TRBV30	CAWSEVASYQFF
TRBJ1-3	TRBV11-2	CASRQGATGNTIYF
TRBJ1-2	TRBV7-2	CASSFPGNYGYTF
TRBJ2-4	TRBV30	CAWSGGVLAKNIQYF
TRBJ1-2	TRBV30	CAWEGNYGYTF
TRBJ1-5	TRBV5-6	CASSLAAGMGNQPQHF
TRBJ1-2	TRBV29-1	CSVGGGLYGYTF
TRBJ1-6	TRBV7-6	CASSFRQAPGGNSPLHF
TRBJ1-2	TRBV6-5	CASSYSRGGGYTF
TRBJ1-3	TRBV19	CASSPHLDSGNTIYF
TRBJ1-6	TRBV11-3	CASSFRGNNSPLHF
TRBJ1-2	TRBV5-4	CASTLGGAGYGYTF
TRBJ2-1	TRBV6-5	CASSYRDRAWNEQFF
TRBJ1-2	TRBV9	CASSLTGQGANYGYTF
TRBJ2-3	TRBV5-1	CASSLWLAGGDTQYF
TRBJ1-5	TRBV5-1	CASSLDGDLGQPQHF
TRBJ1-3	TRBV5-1	CASSPGNSGNTIYF
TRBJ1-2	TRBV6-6	CASRERWDRHYGYTF
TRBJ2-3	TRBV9	CASSTLSGTGPTDTQYF
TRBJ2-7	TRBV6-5	CASSRGYEQYF
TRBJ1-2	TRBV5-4	CASSWAGQSFNYGYTF
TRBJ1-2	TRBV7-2	CASSLVRTGDGYTF
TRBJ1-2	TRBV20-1	CSAHNRQAYF